This T cell receptor (beta chain) was observed in a study of identical twins. V lost 0 bases and J lost 5, with 10 bases in between. The CDR3 runs to 13 residues. Per germline, CDR1 DFQATT and CDR2 SNEGSKA (reference sequence). MiXCR was run by TCRdb on the 5' RACE reads, yielding one entry per CDR3 protein. This table has roughly 720,000 distinct CDR3 sequences, about 18% appearing once. Only a few counts were recorded for this clonotype. This same sample was also taken into another study, of T cells expressing NK-cell markers.

The chain recombines TRBV20-1 with TRBJ1-1; a weak D match, TRBD1 (6 bases). This clonotype was sampled from a woman aged 18-30 years in good health. The specimen was PBMCs. The CDR3 region has the DNA TGCAGTGCTAGAGATCAAAGGGGGACTGAAGCTTTCTTT. Amino acids: CSARDQRGTEAFF.